Listed below are T cell receptor beta chains from one sample, sequenced in a study of shared clonotypes between healthy human individuals. TCRdb's table, derived via immunoSEQ multiplex PCR, lists solely in-frame clones and lacks some. The repertoire holds about 2.3 million clones, with less than 95% as singletons. The sequenced material came from naive CD4+ T cells from PBMCs. These receptor sequences come from a man younger than 35 in good health. Some clones in this sample may be carry-over from other donors' samples. The conserved cysteine and the conserved F or W are not part of the CDR3 here. A D gene is named only where the DNA matches it firmly.

j_call: TRBJ2-3; v_call: TRBV5-1; d_call: -; cdr3_aa: ASSLGFGTDTQY
j_call: TRBJ2-4; v_call: TRBV2; d_call: TRBD1; cdr3_aa: ATDRDKNIQY
j_call: TRBJ1-2; v_call: TRBV2; d_call: TRBD1; cdr3_aa: ASSDAGGMRGYT
j_call: TRBJ2-7; v_call: TRBV5-1; d_call: -; cdr3_aa: ASSLDRQRSSYEQY
j_call: TRBJ2-2; v_call: TRBV27; d_call: TRBD1; cdr3_aa: ASRRGQGAANTGELF
j_call: TRBJ2-5; v_call: TRBV5-1; d_call: TRBD1; cdr3_aa: ASSNGQGWETQY
j_call: TRBJ2-5; v_call: TRBV4-3; d_call: -; cdr3_aa: ASSQEMGRETQY
j_call: TRBJ2-1; v_call: TRBV29-1; d_call: TRBD2; cdr3_aa: SVGEAGGPENEQF
j_call: TRBJ1-2; v_call: TRBV5-3; d_call: -; cdr3_aa: ARSSDRASNYGYT
j_call: TRBJ2-1; v_call: TRBV14; d_call: TRBD2; cdr3_aa: ASSRLAPSSYNEQF
j_call: TRBJ1-3; v_call: TRBV7-2; d_call: -; cdr3_aa: ASSFARSGNTIY
j_call: TRBJ2-3; v_call: TRBV29-1; d_call: -; cdr3_aa: SVGAVTDTQY
j_call: TRBJ1-4; v_call: TRBV27; d_call: TRBD1; cdr3_aa: ASRVTGSANEKLF
j_call: TRBJ2-7; v_call: TRBV5-1; d_call: TRBD2; cdr3_aa: ASSFVGLGYEQY
j_call: TRBJ2-3; v_call: TRBV7-2; d_call: -; cdr3_aa: ASSFNIGGTDTQY
j_call: TRBJ2-2; v_call: TRBV6-5; d_call: TRBD2; cdr3_aa: ASSTGGGYTGELF
j_call: TRBJ1-2; v_call: TRBV2; d_call: -; cdr3_aa: ASSVRFGYT
j_call: TRBJ1-1; v_call: TRBV7-2; d_call: TRBD1; cdr3_aa: VEGQGAGTEAF
j_call: TRBJ1-4; v_call: TRBV18; d_call: -; cdr3_aa: ASSPSGLEKLF
j_call: TRBJ2-2; v_call: TRBV28; d_call: TRBD2; cdr3_aa: ASSLRRRAGDIGELF
j_call: TRBJ2-3; v_call: TRBV7-2; d_call: TRBD2; cdr3_aa: ASSLAPGLAGSLPDTQY
j_call: TRBJ2-1; v_call: TRBV7-2; d_call: -; cdr3_aa: ASSLGPLPYNEQF
j_call: TRBJ1-2; v_call: TRBV28; d_call: -; cdr3_aa: ASSLLGPLYGYT
j_call: TRBJ1-3; v_call: TRBV5-1; d_call: -; cdr3_aa: ASRQDWTSGNTIY
j_call: TRBJ1-1; v_call: TRBV5-1; d_call: TRBD1; cdr3_aa: ASSPTTGGTEAF
j_call: TRBJ2-7; v_call: TRBV5-1; d_call: -; cdr3_aa: ASSLGRALNYEQY
j_call: TRBJ1-2; v_call: TRBV28; d_call: -; cdr3_aa: ASSFPREDGYT
j_call: TRBJ2-7; v_call: TRBV15; d_call: TRBD2; cdr3_aa: ATSRLAGGVYEQY
j_call: TRBJ2-1; v_call: TRBV2; d_call: TRBD2; cdr3_aa: ASLRLAGAPGNEQF
j_call: TRBJ2-5; v_call: TRBV5-1; d_call: TRBD1; cdr3_aa: ASSTQGQETQY
j_call: TRBJ1-1; v_call: TRBV30; d_call: -; cdr3_aa: AWSGQGKEAF
j_call: TRBJ2-2; v_call: TRBV19; d_call: -; cdr3_aa: ASSIYSGELF
j_call: TRBJ2-3; v_call: TRBV29-1; d_call: TRBD2; cdr3_aa: SVERGRGTDTQY
j_call: TRBJ2-1; v_call: TRBV9; d_call: -; cdr3_aa: ASSLGLASNNEQF
j_call: TRBJ1-5; v_call: TRBV9; d_call: -; cdr3_aa: ASSPSGGARQPQH
j_call: TRBJ2-3; v_call: TRBV5-6; d_call: TRBD1; cdr3_aa: ASQGADTQY
j_call: TRBJ2-7; v_call: TRBV6-1; d_call: -; cdr3_aa: ASSEASYYEQY
j_call: TRBJ1-5; v_call: TRBV5-1; d_call: -; cdr3_aa: ASSWGENQPQH
j_call: TRBJ1-5; v_call: TRBV4-1; d_call: -; cdr3_aa: ASSQDLGREAQH
j_call: TRBJ2-1; v_call: TRBV30; d_call: TRBD2; cdr3_aa: AWSVISGTTYNEQF
j_call: TRBJ2-7; v_call: TRBV5-5; d_call: -; cdr3_aa: ASSFLRGSSYEQY
j_call: TRBJ2-7; v_call: TRBV15; d_call: -; cdr3_aa: ATSTPQWGGEQY
j_call: TRBJ1-5; v_call: TRBV6-1; d_call: -; cdr3_aa: ASRQGNNQPQH
j_call: TRBJ2-4; v_call: TRBV11-2; d_call: -; cdr3_aa: ASRGRGVY
j_call: TRBJ1-6; v_call: TRBV28; d_call: -; cdr3_aa: ACQGNSNSPLH
j_call: TRBJ2-7; v_call: TRBV27; d_call: -; cdr3_aa: ASSPQGFPSYEQY
j_call: TRBJ2-7; v_call: TRBV2; d_call: -; cdr3_aa: ASGGKEQY